One and the same sample provided the 8 T cell receptor beta chains below, sequenced in a study of a mutant IDH1 vaccine in newly diagnosed glioma. Here immunoSEQ multiplex PCR was the method, and the copy in TCRdb shows in-frame clones only, minus some. The sample lists tens of thousands of clones, 80% to 90% occurring once. Documented time point: baseline, week 1 (first vaccination visit). Treatment noted: pre-vaccination baseline after standard-of-care therapy. The sequenced sample was PBMCs, obtained from a glioma patient treated with radiotherapy, temozolomide or both. Every receptor here comes from a man aged 30 to 39 with glioma.

The gene calls are TRBV13 and TRBJ2-1, with 10 nucleotides matching TRBD1. This CDR3 has 15 amino acids. The germline V gene has CDR1 PRHDT and CDR2 FYEKMQ (reference sequence). Germline trimming cut 6 bases from V and 4 bases from J; bases unmatched to any gene: 6. The CDR3 nucleotides are TGTGCCAGCAGGGACCGGGACAGGGGTTACAATGAGCAGTTCTTC. Translated: CASRDRDRGYNEQFF.

V and J are TRBV6-1 and TRBJ2-2; TRBD2 agrees at 13 bases. With 7 bases clipped from V and 6 bases from J, the junction kept 5 bases outside the gene matches. The CDR3 loop spans 15 amino acids. In germline, CDR1 is MNHNS, CDR2 SASEGT. For the CDR3, the DNA is TGTGCCAGCATGAAAACTAGCGGGGGGGCCGGGGAGCTGTTTTTT. Translation: CASMKTSGGAGELFF.

V gene TRBV2 combines with J gene TRBJ2-5; D possibly corresponds to TRBD2 (6 bases). This CDR3 has 14 amino acids. V lost 3 bases to trimming and J lost 5 bases, with 13 bases between them. The germline gives CDR1 SNHLY, CDR2 FYNNEI. The CDR3 sequence: CASSEDEGRETQYF. DNA for the CDR3: TGTGCCAGCAGTGAGGATGAGGGGAGGGAGACCCAGTACTTC.

This clone was recorded once. The J gene is TRBJ2-3, the V gene TRBV11-2; D might be TRBD2 (7 bases). Trimming removed 11 bases from V and 2 bases from J, with 20 bases in between. The CDR3 sequence is 15 residues long. Germline V lookup: CDR1 SGHAT, CDR2 FQNNGV. This CDR3 is CASIKGGLITDTQYF. The DNA for the CDR3 is TGTGCCTCTATCAAGGGGGGGCTAATCACAGATACGCAGTATTTT.

The chain combines TRBV30 with TRBJ2-7, with D unclear. Trimming pared 0 bases from V and 3 bases from J, leaving 9 bases between. The CDR3 is made up of 13 amino acids. Per the germline V gene, CDR1 is GTSNPN and CDR2 is SVGIG (reference sequence). In DNA form, the CDR3 reads TGTGCCTGGAGTGTAAATTATGACTACGAGCAGTACTTC. Translation gives CAWSVNYDYEQYF.

J is TRBJ1-2 and V is TRBV2, with 7 bases that match TRBD1. The CDR3 covers 14 residues. Germline CDR1 is SNHLY and CDR2 is FYNNEI. Trimming at V came to 6 bases and at J to 2 bases, leaving 6 bases not matched to a gene. DNA of the CDR3: TGTGCCAGCAGGAGACAGGGTATCAACTATGGCTACACCTTC. Translating gives CASRRQGINYGYTF.

Regarding this clone: Other nucleotide sequences from this sample produce the same CDR3. V gene TRBV28 combines with J gene TRBJ2-2; the D is unclear. The germline V gene has CDR1 MDHEN and CDR2 SYDVKM. V was clipped by 6 bases and J by 5 bases, with 7 bases between them. The CDR3 contains 12 residues. CDR3: CASSLRTGELFF. The CDR3 DNA is TGTGCCAGCAGCCTCAGAACCGGGGAGCTGTTTTTT. Looking up the rest from reference TRBV28 and TRBJ2-2 gives the full variable domain: DVKVTQSSRYLVKRTGEKVFLECVQDMDHENMFWYRQDPGLGLRLIYFSYDVKMKEKGDIPEGYSVSREKKERFSLILESASTNQTSMYLCASSLRTGELFFGEGSRLTVL.

This clone was detected only once. The J gene is TRBJ2-3, the V gene TRBV7-2; TRBD2 agrees at 11 bases. Trimming at V came to 1 base and at J to 4 bases, leaving 1 base not matched to a gene. This CDR3 contains 15 residues. CDR1 is SGHTA, CDR2 FQGNSA, per germline. The CDR3: CASSLVAGGPDTQYF. The CDR3 region has the DNA TGTGCCAGCAGCTTAGTAGCGGGGGGGCCAGATACGCAGTATTTT.